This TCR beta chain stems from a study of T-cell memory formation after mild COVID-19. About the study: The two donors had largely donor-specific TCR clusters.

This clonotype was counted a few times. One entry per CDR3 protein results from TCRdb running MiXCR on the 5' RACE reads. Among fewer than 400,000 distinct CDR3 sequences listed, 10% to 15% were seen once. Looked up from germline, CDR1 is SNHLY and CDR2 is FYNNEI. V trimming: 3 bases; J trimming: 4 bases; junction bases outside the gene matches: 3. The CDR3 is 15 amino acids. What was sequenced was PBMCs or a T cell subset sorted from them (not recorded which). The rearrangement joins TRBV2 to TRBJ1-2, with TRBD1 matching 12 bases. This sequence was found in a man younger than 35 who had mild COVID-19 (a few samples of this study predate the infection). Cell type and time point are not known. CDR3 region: CASSEGQGALYGYTF. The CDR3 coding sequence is TGTGCCAGCAGTGAGGGACAGGGGGCCCTCTATGGCTACACCTTC.